This T cell receptor beta chain is from a study of read filtering for tumor transcriptome and immune sequencing. Study information: Patients were some 16 male and some 15 female, mean age 65.9 years, range about 47 to 85. By R-ISS, stages I, II and III held roughly 8, 16 and 7 patients.

From 300 to 450 ng of RNA, a library with molecular barcoded alpha/delta and beta/gamma adaptors was made. TCRdb processed the reads anew with MiXCR; each CDR3 protein has one entry. The sample carries roughly 130,000 distinct CDR3 sequences, 10% to 15% recorded once. The V gene's germline CDR1 is MGHRA and CDR2 YSYEKL. Trimming removed 0 bases from V and 0 bases from J; junction bases left unmatched: 10. CDR3 size: 21 residues. This sequence was found in a donor aged 40 or older with multiple myeloma. The rearrangement joins TRBV4-1 to TRBJ2-2; 13 bases map to TRBD2. Sequencing used a population of CD138-negative cells sorted from bone marrow. The CDR3 coding sequence is TGCGCCAGCAGCCAAGATCCCTTGAGACTAGCGGGAGGAACGAACACCGGGGAGCTGTTTTTT. This sequence encodes CASSQDPLRLAGGTNTGELFF.